These 3 T cell receptor beta chains originate from one sample sequenced in a study of T cell responses to AZD1222 COVID-19 vaccine. Clones were sequenced by immunoSEQ multiplex PCR, and TCRdb holds only the in-frame ones, with some missing. The sample records about 190,000 clones, approximately 91% being singletons. The sequencing here drew on peripheral blood, taken on day 0 of AZD1222 vaccination. The receptor source for this set is an adult in good health.

The CDR3 nucleotides read TGTGCCAGCAGTTATGAACCGAGCCATCAGCCCCAGCATTTT. Translating gives CASSYEPSHQPQHF. V is TRBV6-6 and J is TRBJ1-5, with unresolved D. CDR1 is MNHNY and CDR2 is SVGAGI in the germline V gene (reference sequence). This CDR3 region has 14 residues. V lost 3 bases to trimming and J lost 5 bases, with 11 bases between them.

The chain joins TRBV7-2 to TRBJ1-2; 7 bases map to TRBD1. CDR1 is SGHTA and CDR2 is FQGNSA in the germline V gene. CDR3 length: 16 amino acids. Trimming cost V 4 bases and J 6 bases; bases outside gene matches: 14. CDR3 sequence reads: CASSSHDRTGNHGYTF. The CDR3 coding sequence is TGTGCCAGCAGCTCCCACGACAGGACAGGAAACCATGGCTACACCTTC.

In DNA form, the CDR3 reads TGTGCCAGCAGTTCCTTCACAGATACGCAGTATTTT. Amino acids: CASSSFTDTQYF. The J gene is TRBJ2-3, the V gene TRBV28; no firm D call. Trimming left V 4 bases short and J 2 bases short, with 4 bases between. Germline CDR1 MDHEN, CDR2 SYDVKM. The CDR3 loop spans 12 amino acids.